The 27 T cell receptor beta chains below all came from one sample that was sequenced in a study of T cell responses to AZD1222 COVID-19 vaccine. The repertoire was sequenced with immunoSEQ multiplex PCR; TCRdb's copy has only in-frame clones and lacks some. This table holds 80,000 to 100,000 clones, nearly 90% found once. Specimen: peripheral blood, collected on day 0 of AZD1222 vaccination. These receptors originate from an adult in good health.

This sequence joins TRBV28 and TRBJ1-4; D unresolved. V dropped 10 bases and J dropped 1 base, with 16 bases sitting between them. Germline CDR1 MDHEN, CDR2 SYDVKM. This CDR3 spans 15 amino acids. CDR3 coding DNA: TGTGCCACGTCAAAGCTGCCGGGAACTAATGAAAAACTGTTTTTT. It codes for CATSKLPGTNEKLFF.

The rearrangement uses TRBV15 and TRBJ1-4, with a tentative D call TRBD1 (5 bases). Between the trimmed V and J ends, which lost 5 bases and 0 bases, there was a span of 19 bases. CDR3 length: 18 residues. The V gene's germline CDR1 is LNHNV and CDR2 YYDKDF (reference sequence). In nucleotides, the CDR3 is TGTGCCACCAGCCGCTTTCCCCAGGGTGCTGCAACTAATGAAAAACTGTTTTTT. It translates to CATSRFPQGAATNEKLFF.

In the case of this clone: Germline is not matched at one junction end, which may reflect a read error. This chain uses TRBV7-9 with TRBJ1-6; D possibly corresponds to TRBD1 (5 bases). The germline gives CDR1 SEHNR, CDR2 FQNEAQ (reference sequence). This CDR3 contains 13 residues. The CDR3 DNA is TGTGCCAGCAGCCCGAACAAAGGGACTGCGGTATACTTT. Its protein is CASSPNKGTAVYF.

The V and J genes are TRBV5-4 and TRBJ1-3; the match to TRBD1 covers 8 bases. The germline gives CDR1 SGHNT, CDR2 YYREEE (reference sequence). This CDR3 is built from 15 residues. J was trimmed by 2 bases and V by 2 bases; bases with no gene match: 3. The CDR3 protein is CASSLQGGTGNTIYF. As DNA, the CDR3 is TGTGCCAGCAGCTTACAGGGGGGAACTGGAAACACCATATATTTT.

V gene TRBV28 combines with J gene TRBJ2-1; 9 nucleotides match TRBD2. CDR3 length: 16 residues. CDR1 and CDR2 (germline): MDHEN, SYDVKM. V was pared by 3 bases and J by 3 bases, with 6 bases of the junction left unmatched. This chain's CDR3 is CASSLAAGGSYNEQFF. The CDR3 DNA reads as TGTGCCAGCAGTTTGGCGGCGGGAGGGAGCTACAATGAGCAGTTCTTC.

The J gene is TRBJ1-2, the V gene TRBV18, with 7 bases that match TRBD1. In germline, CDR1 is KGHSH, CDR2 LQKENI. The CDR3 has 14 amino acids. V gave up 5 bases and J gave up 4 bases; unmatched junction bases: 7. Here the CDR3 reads CASSAYRDSYGYTF. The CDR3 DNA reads TGTGCCAGCTCAGCCTACCGGGACAGCTATGGCTACACCTTC.

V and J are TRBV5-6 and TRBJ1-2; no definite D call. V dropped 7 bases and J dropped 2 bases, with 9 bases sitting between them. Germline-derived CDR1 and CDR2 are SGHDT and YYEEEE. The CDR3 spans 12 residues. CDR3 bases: TGTGCCAGCGGGAGAGGGAACTATGGCTACACCTTC. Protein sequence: CASGRGNYGYTF.

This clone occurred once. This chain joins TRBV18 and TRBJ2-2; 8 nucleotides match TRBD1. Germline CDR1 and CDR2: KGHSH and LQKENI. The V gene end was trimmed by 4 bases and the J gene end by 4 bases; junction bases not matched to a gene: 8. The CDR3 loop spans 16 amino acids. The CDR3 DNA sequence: TGTGCCAGCTCACTGAAGGGACAGGTTATCACCGGGGAGCTGTTTTTT. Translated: CASSLKGQVITGELFF.

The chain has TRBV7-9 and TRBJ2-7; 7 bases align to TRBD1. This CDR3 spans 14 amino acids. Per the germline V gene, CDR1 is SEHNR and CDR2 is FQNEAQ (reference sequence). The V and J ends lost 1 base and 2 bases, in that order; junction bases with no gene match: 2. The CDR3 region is CASSLGDSPYEQYF. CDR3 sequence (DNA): TGTGCCAGCAGCTTAGGGGACAGCCCCTACGAGCAGTACTTC. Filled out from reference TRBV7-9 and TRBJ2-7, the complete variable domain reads DTGVSQNPRHKITKRGQNVTFRCDPISEHNRLYWYRQTLGQGPEFLTYFQNEAQLEKSRLLSDRFSAERPKGSFSTLEIQRTEQGDSAMYLCASSLGDSPYEQYFGPGTRLTVT.

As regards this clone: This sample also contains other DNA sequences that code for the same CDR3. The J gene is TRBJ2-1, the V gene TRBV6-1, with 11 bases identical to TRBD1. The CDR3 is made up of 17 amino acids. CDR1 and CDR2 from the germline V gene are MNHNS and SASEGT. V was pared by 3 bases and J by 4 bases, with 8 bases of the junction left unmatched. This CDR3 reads CASSEGFGTGGYNEQFF. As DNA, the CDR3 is TGTGCCAGCAGTGAGGGGTTCGGGACAGGGGGTTACAATGAGCAGTTCTTC.

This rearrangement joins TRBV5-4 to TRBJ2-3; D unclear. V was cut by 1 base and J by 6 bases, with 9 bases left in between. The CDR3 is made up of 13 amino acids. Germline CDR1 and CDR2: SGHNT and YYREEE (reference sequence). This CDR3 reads CASSLPSGDTQYF. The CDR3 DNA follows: TGTGCCAGCAGCTTGCCCTCCGGGGATACGCAGTATTTT.

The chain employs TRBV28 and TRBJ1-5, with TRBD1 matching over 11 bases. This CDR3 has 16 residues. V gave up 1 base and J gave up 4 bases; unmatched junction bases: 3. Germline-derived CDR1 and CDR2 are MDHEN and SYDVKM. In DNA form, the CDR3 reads TGTGCCAGCAGTTTATCTGGGACAGGGGGGAATCAGCCCCAGCATTTT. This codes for CASSLSGTGGNQPQHF.

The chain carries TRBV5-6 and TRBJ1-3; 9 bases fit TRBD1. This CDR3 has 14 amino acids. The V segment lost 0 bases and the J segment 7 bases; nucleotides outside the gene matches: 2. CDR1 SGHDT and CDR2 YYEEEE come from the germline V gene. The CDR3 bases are TGTGCCAGCAGCTTGGGGACAGGGGTTAACACCATATATTTT. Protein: CASSLGTGVNTIYF.

The DNA for the CDR3 is TGTGCCAGCAGCGGATGGGGGACAGGGGTGAGTTCACCCCTCCACTTT. This translates into CASSGWGTGVSSPLHF. J is TRBJ1-6 and V is TRBV5-5; 10 bases align to TRBD1. Per the germline V gene, CDR1 is SGHKS and CDR2 is YYEKEE (reference sequence). The CDR3 loop spans 16 amino acids. Trimming cost V 4 bases and J 9 bases; bases outside gene matches: 10.

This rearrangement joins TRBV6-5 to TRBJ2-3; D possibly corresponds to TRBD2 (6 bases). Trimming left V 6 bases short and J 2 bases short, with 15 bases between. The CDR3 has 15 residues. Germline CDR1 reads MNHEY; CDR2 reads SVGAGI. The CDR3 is CASSRDFRDTDTQYF. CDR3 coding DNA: TGTGCCAGCAGCCGGGACTTCCGAGACACAGATACGCAGTATTTT.

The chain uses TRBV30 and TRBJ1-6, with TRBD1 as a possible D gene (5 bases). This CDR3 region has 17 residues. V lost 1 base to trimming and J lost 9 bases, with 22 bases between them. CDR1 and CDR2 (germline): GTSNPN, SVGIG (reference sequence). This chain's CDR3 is CAWSGIRTARGSSPLHF. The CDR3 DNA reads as TGTGCCTGGAGTGGAATACGCACCGCTCGGGGCTCTTCACCCCTCCACTTT. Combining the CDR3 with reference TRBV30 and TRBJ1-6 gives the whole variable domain SQTIHQWPATLVQPVGSPLSLECTVEGTSNPNLYWYRQAAGRGLQLLFYSVGIGQISSEVPQNLSASRPQDRQFILSSKKLLLSDSGFYLCAWSGIRTARGSSPLHFGNGTRLTVT.

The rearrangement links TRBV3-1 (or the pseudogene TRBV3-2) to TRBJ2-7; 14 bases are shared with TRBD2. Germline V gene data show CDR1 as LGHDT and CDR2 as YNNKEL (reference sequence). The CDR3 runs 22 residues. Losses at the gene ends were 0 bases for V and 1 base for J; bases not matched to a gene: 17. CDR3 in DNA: TGTGCCAGCAGCCAAGAGAGTCTCGGTGCGGGACTAGCGGGAGCCAGGTCCTACGAGCAGTACTTC. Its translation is CASSQESLGAGLAGARSYEQYF.

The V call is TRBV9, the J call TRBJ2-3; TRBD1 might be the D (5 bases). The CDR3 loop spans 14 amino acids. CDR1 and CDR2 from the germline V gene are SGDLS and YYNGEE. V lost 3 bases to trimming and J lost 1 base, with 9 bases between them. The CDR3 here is CASSGDSRTDTQYF. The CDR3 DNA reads TGTGCCAGCAGCGGAGACAGCCGCACAGATACGCAGTATTTT.

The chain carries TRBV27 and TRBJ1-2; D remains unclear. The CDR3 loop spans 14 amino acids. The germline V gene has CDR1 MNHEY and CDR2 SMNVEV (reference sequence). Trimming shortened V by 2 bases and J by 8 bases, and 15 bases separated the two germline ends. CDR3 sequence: CASSLKPVGRGYTF. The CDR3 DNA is TGTGCCAGCAGTTTAAAACCAGTAGGTAGGGGCTACACCTTC.

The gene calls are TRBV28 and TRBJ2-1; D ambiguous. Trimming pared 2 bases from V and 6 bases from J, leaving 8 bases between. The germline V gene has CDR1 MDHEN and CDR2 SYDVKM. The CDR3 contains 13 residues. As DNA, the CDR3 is TGTGCCAGCAGTTTAGTCAGTCCCAATGAGCAGTTCTTC. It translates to CASSLVSPNEQFF.

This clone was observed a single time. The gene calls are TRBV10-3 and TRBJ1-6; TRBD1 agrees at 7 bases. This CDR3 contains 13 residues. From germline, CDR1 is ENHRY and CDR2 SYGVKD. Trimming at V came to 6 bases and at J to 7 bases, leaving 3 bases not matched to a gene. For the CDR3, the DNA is TGTGCCATCAGAGACAGGGAGAATTCACCCCTCCACTTT. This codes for CAIRDRENSPLHF.

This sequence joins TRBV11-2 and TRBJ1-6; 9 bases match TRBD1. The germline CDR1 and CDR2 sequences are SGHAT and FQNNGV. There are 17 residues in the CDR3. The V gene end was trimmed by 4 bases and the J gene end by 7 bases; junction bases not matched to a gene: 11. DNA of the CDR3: TGTGCCAGCAGCTCGCAGTCCCTCGGGACAGGGAATTCACCCCTCCACTTT. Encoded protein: CASSSQSLGTGNSPLHF. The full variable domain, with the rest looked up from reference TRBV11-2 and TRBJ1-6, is EAGVAQSPRYKIIEKRQSVAFWCNPISGHATLYWYQQILGQGPKLLIQFQNNGVVDDSQLPKDRFSAERLKGVDSTLKIQPAKLEDSAVYLCASSSQSLGTGNSPLHFGNGTRLTVT.

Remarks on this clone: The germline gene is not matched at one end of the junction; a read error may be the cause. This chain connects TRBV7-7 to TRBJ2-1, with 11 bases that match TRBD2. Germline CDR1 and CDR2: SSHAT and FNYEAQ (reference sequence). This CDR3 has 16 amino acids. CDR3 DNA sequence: TGTGCTAGCAGCTTAGCGCGCCTAGCGGGAGGCAATGAGCAGTTCTTC. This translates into CASSLARLAGGNEQFF.

For the CDR3, the DNA is TGCGCCAGCAGCCAAGCAGGGGGCGCGGATGAAAAACTGTTTTTT. Translated, it gives CASSQAGGADEKLFF. The chain carries TRBV4-3 and TRBJ1-4, with 8 bases fitting TRBD1. Germline-derived CDR1 and CDR2 are LGHNA and YSLEER. The CDR3 spans 15 residues. V lost 1 base to trimming and J lost 6 bases; unmatched junction nucleotides: 4.

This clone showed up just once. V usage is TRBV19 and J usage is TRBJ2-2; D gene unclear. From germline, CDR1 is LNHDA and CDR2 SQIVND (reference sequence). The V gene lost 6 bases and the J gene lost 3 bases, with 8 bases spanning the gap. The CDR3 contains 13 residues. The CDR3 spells CASSASYTGELFF. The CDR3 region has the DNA TGTGCCAGTAGCGCCAGCTACACCGGGGAGCTGTTTTTT.

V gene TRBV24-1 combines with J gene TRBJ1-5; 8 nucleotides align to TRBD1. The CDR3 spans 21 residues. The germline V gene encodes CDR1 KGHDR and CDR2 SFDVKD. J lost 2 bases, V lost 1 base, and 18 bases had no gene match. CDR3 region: CATSDLAIDRDRLSGNQPQHF. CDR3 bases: TGTGCCACCAGTGATTTAGCTATAGACCGGGACAGGTTAAGTGGCAATCAGCCCCAGCATTTT.

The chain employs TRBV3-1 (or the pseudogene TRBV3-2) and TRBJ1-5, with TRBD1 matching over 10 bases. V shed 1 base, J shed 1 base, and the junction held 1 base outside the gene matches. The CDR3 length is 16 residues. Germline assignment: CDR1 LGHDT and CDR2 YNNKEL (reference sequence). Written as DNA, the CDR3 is TGTGCCAGCAGCCAAGGGACAGGGGGGAGCAATCAGCCCCAGCATTTT. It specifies CASSQGTGGSNQPQHF.